These T cell receptor beta chains were read from a single sample in a study of T cell repertoires in ileal Crohn's disease. Here immunoSEQ multiplex PCR was the method, and the copy in TCRdb shows in-frame clones only, minus some. The table shows 13,000 to 15,000 clones, with just under 80% occurring only once. Sequenced: ileal tissue. The receptors stem from an adult with Crohn's disease. The CDR3 runs from the conserved cysteine through the conserved F or W. D genes are given only for firm matches. Size tells how often a clone was seen (once, few, many) or the class of an expanded clone, and some rows leave it out.

clone_size	v_call	d_call	j_call	cdr3_nt	cdr3_aa
.	TRBV2	TRBD2	TRBJ2-1	TGTGCCAGCAGTGGGGAGCGGGGGATTTACAATGAGCAGTTCTTC	CASSGERGIYNEQFF
.	TRBV29-1	.	TRBJ1-5	TGCAGCGTCCTTTTCGACAGCAACAATCAGCCCCAGCATTTT	CSVLFDSNNQPQHF
few	TRBV5-4	TRBD1	TRBJ2-7	TGTGCCAGCAGCCCGGGACAGGGTAGGTACGAGCAGTACTTC	CASSPGQGRYEQYF
.	TRBV29-1	TRBD2	TRBJ2-3	TGCAGCCAGCGGGGGGGGCCCACAGATACGCAGTATTTT	CSQRGGPTDTQYF
.	TRBV7-8	.	TRBJ2-1	TGTGCCAGCAGCTCTCGGTCGGACTTCTACAATGAGCAGTTCTTC	CASSSRSDFYNEQFF
once	TRBV29-1	.	TRBJ1-1	TGCAGCGCTTGGAGGGTCGGCACTGAAGCTTTCTTT	CSAWRVGTEAFF
few	TRBV6-5	TRBD1	TRBJ1-2	TGTGCCAGCAGTCCCTACCCAGGGGGAAACTATGGCTACACCTTC	CASSPYPGGNYGYTF
once	TRBV19	.	TRBJ2-4	TGTGCCAGTGGGCAGGGGAATATGGACATTCAGTACTTC	CASGQGNMDIQYF
.	TRBV11-2	.	TRBJ2-1	TGTGCCAGCAGCTTACTAGCGCGGACCGCGAATGAGCAGTTCTTC	CASSLLARTANEQFF
.	TRBV9	.	TRBJ1-1	TGTGCCAGCAGCGGCACACGGAACACTGAAGCTTTCTTT	CASSGTRNTEAFF
.	TRBV2	.	TRBJ1-1	TGTGCCAGCGTTACGGTAATTGAAACTGAAGCTTTCTTT	CASVTVIETEAFF
.	TRBV10-3	.	TRBJ2-5	TGTGCCATCGGGCCAGACCAAGAGACCCAGTACTTC	CAIGPDQETQYF
.	TRBV30	TRBD1	TRBJ1-2	TGTGCCTGGAGTATGGACAGGGACTCCTATGGCTACACCTTC	CAWSMDRDSYGYTF
.	TRBV7-2	.	TRBJ2-7	TGTGCCAGCAGACCCGTCGGGGTTCCATTCTACGAGCAGTACTTC	CASRPVGVPFYEQYF
.	TRBV5-1	.	TRBJ1-5	TGCGCCAGCAGTTCTACAGGAGATGGCAATCAGCCCCAGCATTTT	CASSSTGDGNQPQHF
.	TRBV6-1	.	TRBJ2-3	TGTGCCAGCAGTAGTGGCTTAGGGGGAGATACGCAGTATTTT	CASSSGLGGDTQYF
.	TRBV11-2	TRBD2	TRBJ2-2	TGTGCCAGCAGCTTAGATAGGGGAGGACTAGCGGGGTTCACCGGGGAGCTGTTTTTT	CASSLDRGGLAGFTGELFF
.	TRBV7-9	.	TRBJ1-5	TGTGCCAGCAGCAAACAGGGAGCGAATAGTCGCAATCAGCCCCAGCATTTT	CASSKQGANSRNQPQHF
.	TRBV5-1	TRBD2	TRBJ2-7	TGCGCCAGCAGGGATCCTAGCGGGGGGCGCTACGAGCAGTACTTC	CASRDPSGGRYEQYF
once	TRBV6-1	TRBD1	TRBJ2-7	TGTGCCAGCAGTGTGGACAGGGAGTGGGAGCAGTACTTC	CASSVDREWEQYF